A selection of T cell receptor beta chains follows, all from one sample in a study of regulatory T cells in long-lasting Graves disease. A single record per CDR3 protein comes from TCRdb applying MiXCR to the multiplex PCR reads. The profile shows about 610,000 distinct CDR3 sequences, around 15% of them singletons. These data also featured in a second study, about T cells in Graves' hyperthyroidism and ophthalmopathy.

Material: peripheral blood mononuclear cells (PBMCs), obtained at new diagnosis, from a patient treated with antithyroid drugs. Every receptor here comes from a man aged 18 to 29 with Graves disease. Each CDR3 is given with its conserved first and last residue. D genes are given only for firm matches. Part of the rows lack a size; the others show once, few, many or a class for expanded clones.

TGCAGTGCTAGAGATCCCAGGGGGAAGTACGAGCAGTACTTC	CSARDPRGKYEQYF	.	TRBV20-1	TRBJ2-7	TRBD1
TGTGCCAGCAGTGAACTATGGACGAACACCTTC	CASSELWTNTF	few	TRBV6-1	TRBJ1-2	.
TGTGCCAGCAGCCTACCGATTGGTACCGGGGAGCTGTTTTTT	CASSLPIGTGELFF	.	TRBV3-1	TRBJ2-2	.
TGTGCCAACAGTTACGGACTAGCGGGAGGATCCACCGGGGAGCCGTTTTTT	CANSYGLAGGSTGEPFF	.	TRBV6-5	TRBJ2-2	TRBD2
TGTGCCAGCAGGGGGACGGCCTCTGGGGCCAACGTCCTGACTTTC	CASRGTASGANVLTF	few	TRBV12-3/TRBV12-4	TRBJ2-6	.
TGTGCCTGGAGTTATGCAAGCAATCAGCCCCAGCATTTT	CAWSYASNQPQHF	many	TRBV30	TRBJ1-5	.
TGTGCCAGCCGAGGACTAGCGGGAGTGTTCACCGGGGAGCTGTTTTTT	CASRGLAGVFTGELFF	.	TRBV25-1	TRBJ2-2	TRBD2
TGTGCCAGCAGTTTATGGGAGGGACTAGCGGGAGGTCGGGGAGAGACCCAGTACTTC	CASSLWEGLAGGRGETQYF	many	TRBV28	TRBJ2-5	TRBD2
TGCAGTGCTACCGGCGACAGGGTCAGGACAGATACGCAGTATTTT	CSATGDRVRTDTQYF	.	TRBV20-1	TRBJ2-3	TRBD1
TGTGCCAGTAGTGCTAGTAACGGAGGCGGAAAACTGTTTTTT	CASSASNGGGKLFF	.	TRBV19	TRBJ1-4	.
TGTGCCAGCAGCTTAGCTTTGGTTAACAATGAGCAGTTCTTC	CASSLALVNNEQFF	few	TRBV7-9	TRBJ2-1	.
TGCAGTGCTCATAGCGGGACGGGGACTAGCGGAAGCTACACAGATACGCAGTATTTT	CSAHSGTGTSGSYTDTQYF	many	TRBV20-1	TRBJ2-3	TRBD2
TGTGCCAGCAGTTCTGAACGCTCTGGGGCCAACGTCCTGACTTTC	CASSSERSGANVLTF	.	TRBV2	TRBJ2-6	.
TGTGCCAGCAGCTCGACTCAAAGCTCTGGGGCCAACGTCCTGACTTTC	CASSSTQSSGANVLTF	few	TRBV5-4	TRBJ2-6	.
TGTGCCAGCAGCCGTAGCAGGGTGCGCCAAGAGACCCAGTACTTC	CASSRSRVRQETQYF	many	TRBV28	TRBJ2-5	.
TGTGCCTGGAGTGATTCGGACAGGGGCCTCCACGAGCAGTACTTC	CAWSDSDRGLHEQYF	.	TRBV30	TRBJ2-7	TRBD1
TGTGCCAGCAGCTCGACTAGAGCCAACGAGCAGTACTTC	CASSSTRANEQYF	.	TRBV5-4	TRBJ2-7	.
TGCGCCAGCAGTCCTCTCCTAGCGGGGGCGTACGAGCAGTACTTC	CASSPLLAGAYEQYF	few	TRBV4-1	TRBJ2-7	TRBD2
TGCAGTGCTAGTGATGGGATCCCGTACGAGCAGTACTTC	CSASDGIPYEQYF	many	TRBV20-1	TRBJ2-7	.
TGTGCCAGCAGTCCCTTGATGGGGGCCAACGTCCTGACTTTC	CASSPLMGANVLTF	.	TRBV27	TRBJ2-6	.
TGTGCCAGCAGCTCTGGCGGGAGAGTGGCAGATACGCAGTATTTT	CASSSGGRVADTQYF	.	TRBV7-9	TRBJ2-3	TRBD2
TGCGCCAGCAGCCCGGACGGGAATAGTTACGAGCAGTACTTC	CASSPDGNSYEQYF	few	TRBV5-1	TRBJ2-7	.
TGTGCCACCAGTGATGGGGCATATGAGCAGTTCTTC	CATSDGAYEQFF	many	TRBV24-1	TRBJ2-1	.
TGTGCCAGCAGCCAAGATGCCGCGGGAGGGTACCAAGAGACCCAGTACTTC	CASSQDAAGGYQETQYF	many	TRBV3-1	TRBJ2-5	TRBD2
TGTGCCAGCACAAACACCGAGCAGTACTTC	CASTNTEQYF	.	TRBV2	TRBJ2-7	.
TGCGCCAGCAGGATGCTCGGGGCGAGGGCATATAGCAATCAGCCCCAGCATTTT	CASRMLGARAYSNQPQHF	few	TRBV10-2	TRBJ1-5	.
TGTGCCAGCTCACCTTCGACAGGGATCGACTATGGCTACACCTTC	CASSPSTGIDYGYTF	.	TRBV18	TRBJ1-2	TRBD1